This T cell receptor beta chain was captured by sequencing in a study of blood T cell repertoires in COVID-19. The V gene's germline CDR1 is SGHVS and CDR2 FQNEAQ. Trimming cost V 7 bases and J 3 bases; bases outside gene matches: 8. This CDR3 has 14 amino acids. Per the study methods: Amplification with reference gene primers provided the estimates of nucleated cell counts. TCRdb's copy holds only in-frame clones and misses some; the assay was immunoSEQ multiplex PCR. V and J calls plus clone size are reproduced from that table; the DNA served to infer D and trimming. The data contain a few hundred thousand clones, roughly 84% of them singletons.

The sample comprised PBMCs or T cells enriched from blood (not recorded which). The chain recombines TRBV7-8 with TRBJ1-2; TRBD1 aligns across 7 bases. This receptor was identified in a woman younger than 45 who had recovered from COVID-19. CDR3: CASTPGQGDYGYTF. Here the CDR3 DNA reads TGTGCCAGCACCCCTGGGCAGGGGGACTATGGCTACACCTTC. The full variable domain, rest sourced from reference TRBV7-8 and TRBJ1-2, is GAGVSQSPRYKVAKRGQDVALRCDPISGHVSLFWYQQALGQGPEFLTYFQNEAQLDKSGLPSDRFFAERPEGSVSTLKIQRTQQEDSAVYLCASTPGQGDYGYTFGSGTRLTVV.